The 18 T cell receptor beta chains listed next were all sequenced from one sample in a study of vaccination effects on CD4 cells after COVID-19. Their target antigens are unknown. This table comes from immunoSEQ multiplex PCR, and its TCRdb copy is limited to in-frame clones, with some not included. The sample lists some 22,000 clones, around 74% occurring once. Sequencing in the ViraFEST assay came after antigen-specific CD4+ T cells had been expanded with viral peptide pools, which were used to stimulate PBMC. Culture proceeded for nine to ten days, and CD4+ T cells were then isolated. The study found no prior SARS-CoV-2 infection in the vaccine recipients, who tested negative for nucleocapsid antibodies. Sequencing used CD4+ T cells from PBMCs cultured with SARS-CoV-2 spike peptides, obtained before COVID-19 vaccination. Every receptor here comes from a human donor who received a COVID-19 vaccine.

The DNA for the CDR3 is TGTGCCAGCAGCCAATGGGTTGGGGGAGGAAGCAATCAGCCCCAGCATTTT. Protein sequence: CASSQWVGGGSNQPQHF. The J gene is TRBJ1-5, the V gene TRBV3-1 (or the pseudogene TRBV3-2); TRBD1 might be the D (5 bases). The CDR3 is made up of 17 amino acids. CDR1 and CDR2 (germline): LGHDT, YNNKEL (reference sequence). V gave up 2 bases and J gave up 1 base, with 15 bases separating them.

The chain is built from TRBV5-1 and TRBJ2-1; TRBD1 agrees at 8 bases. CDR1 is SGHRS, CDR2 YFSETQ, per germline. There are 13 residues in the CDR3. V was clipped by 0 bases and J by 10 bases; unmatched bases: 3. The CDR3 bases are TGCGCCAGCAGCTTGGACAGGGGGTACGAGCAGTTCTTC. Translation: CASSLDRGYEQFF.

This chain joins TRBV2 and TRBJ2-5; the D is unclear. CDR3 size: 13 residues. Trimming took off 4 bases at V and 5 bases at J, with 11 bases between the two ends. The germline V gene has CDR1 SNHLY and CDR2 FYNNEI. CDR3 bases: TGTGCCAGCAGTGCCAGGCTCGGGGAGACCCAGTACTTC. Translated, it gives CASSARLGETQYF.

The chain combines TRBV7-2 with TRBJ2-1; possibly TRBD2 for D (7 bases). Per the germline V gene, CDR1 is SGHTA and CDR2 is FQGNSA. V lost 1 base, J lost 15 bases, and 19 bases lay in between. This CDR3 contains 14 residues. As DNA, the CDR3 is TGTGCCAGCAGCTTAGGGGGGGCTAGCGGCGCTCGGTTCTTC. This encodes CASSLGGASGARFF.

This chain connects TRBV10-3 to TRBJ1-5; unclear D gene. The CDR3 has 14 residues. Trimming cost V 2 bases and J 5 bases, with 10 bases left between them. CDR1 and CDR2 (germline): ENHRY, SYGVKD. The CDR3 nucleotides read TGTGCCATCAGTGAGAAACTCATGGATCAGCCCCAGCATTTT. Its protein product is CAISEKLMDQPQHF.

The rearrangement uses TRBV5-4 and TRBJ1-1; the D is unclear. Trimming cost V 4 bases and J 9 bases, with 25 bases left between them. The length of the CDR3 is 16 residues. Germline V gene lookup returns CDR1 SGHNT and CDR2 YYREEE (reference sequence). CDR3 residues: CASSGTGRSGSSQAFF. The CDR3 bases are TGTGCCAGCAGCGGAACCGGGAGAAGTGGATCGTCCCAAGCTTTCTTT. Combining the CDR3 with reference TRBV5-4 and TRBJ1-1 gives the whole variable domain ETGVTQSPTHLIKTRGQQVTLRCSSQSGHNTVSWYQQALGQGPQFIFQYYREEENGRGNFPPRFSGLQFPNYSSELNVNALELDDSALYLCASSGTGRSGSSQAFFGQGTRLTVV.

The J gene is TRBJ1-1, the V gene TRBV9; D unclear. Trimming removed 2 bases at V and 0 bases at J, with 8 bases between. Germline loops: CDR1 SGDLS, CDR2 YYNGEE. This CDR3 is 14 amino acids long. This chain's CDR3 is CASSVRSVNTEAFF. The CDR3 nucleotides read TGTGCCAGCAGCGTCCGCAGTGTGAACACTGAAGCTTTCTTT.

The chain couples TRBV6-1 to TRBJ2-5; D not resolved. V lost 1 base and J lost 4, with 13 bases in between. Germline CDR1 and CDR2: MNHNS and SASEGT. The CDR3 totals 15 residues. This chain's CDR3 is CASSEVSGTGETQYF. CDR3 bases: TGTGCCAGCAGTGAAGTATCGGGTACGGGAGAGACCCAGTACTTC.

The chain uses TRBV7-8 and TRBJ1-1, with 10 bases fitting TRBD1. The CDR3 spans 17 residues. V trimming: 6 bases; J trimming: 3 bases; junction bases outside the gene matches: 13. CDR1 is SGHVS and CDR2 is FQNEAQ in the germline V gene. The CDR3 sequence is CASRTGTGVSLYTEAFF. The CDR3 DNA is TGTGCCAGCAGAACCGGGACAGGGGTTTCGTTGTACACTGAAGCTTTCTTT.

This clone was detected only once. The chain couples TRBV5-1 to TRBJ1-2; D unclear. Between the trimmed V and J ends, which lost 0 bases and 1 base, there was a span of 10 bases. CDR1 is SGHRS, CDR2 YFSETQ, per germline. The CDR3 consists of 15 residues. The CDR3 DNA reads TGCGCCAGCAGCTTGGCCGGAGGAGGTAACTATGGCTACACCTTC. It encodes CASSLAGGGNYGYTF.

This clone was picked up a small number of times. The chain combines TRBV5-1 with TRBJ1-5, with 7 bases that match TRBD1. The CDR3 is 15 residues long. Per the germline V gene, CDR1 is SGHRS and CDR2 is YFSETQ. The trim removed 0 bases at V and 2 bases at J, leaving 2 bases unmatched. The CDR3: CASSLDGTGNQPQHF. In DNA form, the CDR3 reads TGCGCCAGCAGCTTGGACGGGACAGGCAATCAGCCCCAGCATTTT.

V is TRBV24-1 and J is TRBJ2-1, with TRBD2 matching 9 bases. The CDR3 loop spans 15 amino acids. Per germline, CDR1 KGHDR and CDR2 SFDVKD. Losses at the gene ends were 2 bases for V and 7 bases for J; bases not matched to a gene: 5. CDR3 region: CATSDSWTSANEQFF. The CDR3 region has the DNA TGTGCCACCAGTGATTCTTGGACTAGCGCGAATGAGCAGTTCTTC.

This clone was seen a few times. V and J are TRBV15 and TRBJ1-2; D is undetermined. The germline V gene encodes CDR1 LNHNV and CDR2 YYDKDF (reference sequence). The CDR3 contains 13 residues. Deletions cut 4 bases from V and 0 bases from J, with 6 bases between. Here the CDR3 reads CATSIGTNYGYTF. CDR3 nucleotides: TGTGCCACCAGCATTGGGACTAACTATGGCTACACCTTC. The full variable domain, rest sourced from reference TRBV15 and TRBJ1-2, is DAMVIQNPRYQVTQFGKPVTLSCSQTLNHNVMYWYQQKSSQAPKLLFHYYDKDFNNEADTPDNFQSRRPNTSFCFLDIRSPGLGDTAMYLCATSIGTNYGYTFGSGTRLTVV.

The chain couples TRBV7-9 to TRBJ1-6; 8 positions agree with TRBD1. Germline V gives CDR1 SEHNR, CDR2 FQNEAQ (reference sequence). The CDR3 covers 15 residues. The V segment lost 5 bases and the J segment 9 bases; nucleotides outside the gene matches: 9. CDR3 sequence: CASSEDGTGGSPLHF. CDR3 bases: TGTGCCAGCAGCGAAGACGGGACAGGCGGTTCACCCCTCCACTTT.

The chain employs TRBV28 and TRBJ1-2; 8 positions agree with TRBD1. V gave up 10 bases and J gave up 7 bases; unmatched junction bases: 8. CDR1 is MDHEN, CDR2 SYDVKM, per germline. The CDR3 is made up of 12 amino acids. CDR3 bases: TGTGCCACCACGGGACAGGAAGGTGGCTACACCTTC. Amino acid sequence: CATTGQEGGYTF.

V is TRBV4-1 and J is TRBJ1-1; D ambiguous. The CDR3 sequence is 14 residues long. CDR1 MGHRA and CDR2 YSYEKL come from the germline V gene. The V end was cut by 1 base, the J end by 1 base, with 7 bases between. CDR3 residues: CASSQGNRNTEAFF. The CDR3 DNA reads as TGCGCCAGCAGCCAAGGTAACAGGAACACTGAAGCTTTCTTT.

The chain is built from TRBV11-3 and TRBJ2-7; D not resolved. CDR1 is SGHNT and CDR2 is YENEEA in the germline V gene. The CDR3 consists of 13 residues. Trimming left V 0 bases short and J 3 bases short, with 6 bases between. The CDR3 DNA reads TGTGCCAGCAGCTTAGAATTGGGCTACGAGCAGTACTTC. Its translation: CASSLELGYEQYF. Using reference TRBV11-3 and TRBJ2-7 for the parts outside the CDR3, the full variable domain is EAGVVQSPRYKIIEKKQPVAFWCNPISGHNTLYWYLQNLGQGPELLIRYENEEAVDDSQLPKDRFSAERLKGVDSTLKIQPAELGDSAVYLCASSLELGYEQYFGPGTRLTVT.

This clone is medium-sized. The CDR3 reads CASLTGSSYNSPLHF. Written as DNA, the CDR3 is TGTGCCAGCTTAACAGGGAGCTCCTATAATTCACCCCTCCACTTT. The rearrangement uses TRBV7-8 and TRBJ1-6; D is perhaps TRBD1 (6 bases). V shed 8 bases and J shed 0 bases, with 11 bases lying between them. The CDR3 is 15 residues long. The germline V gene encodes CDR1 SGHVS and CDR2 FQNEAQ.